These 22 T cell receptor beta chains originate from one sample sequenced in a study of vaccination and CD4 T cells after COVID-19. CD4+ T cells that had been cultured provided DNA sequenced with the Oncomine TCR Beta short-read assay. TCRdb passed the PCR reads through MiXCR, listing each CDR3 protein once. Here the sample spans approximately 22,000 distinct CDR3 sequences, roughly 38% being singletons. Time point indicated: late sampling 161 to 241 days after vaccination in a few convalescent patients. Treatment: roughly 11-day PBMC culture with coronavirus spike peptide pools or control peptides (ViraFEST assay). Their antigen targets remain unknown. The sequences come from CD4+ T cells from blood, cultured in vitro, collected about 7 months after SARS-CoV-2 vaccination. The receptors originated from a human donor who had recovered from COVID-19.

This chain uses TRBV20-1 with TRBJ1-4, with a tentative D call TRBD1 (6 bases). CDR1 DFQATT and CDR2 SNEGSKA come from the germline V gene (reference sequence). Trimming cost V 6 bases and J 8 bases, with 22 bases left between them. The CDR3 loop spans 15 amino acids. CDR3 sequence: CSAPNSRGGGEKLFF. DNA for the CDR3: TGCAGTGCCCCGAACTCACGGGGGGGCGGGGAAAAACTGTTTTTT.

V and J are TRBV6-1 and TRBJ2-7; tentative D call: TRBD2 (6 bases). This CDR3 has 15 amino acids. The V gene's germline CDR1 is MNHNS and CDR2 SASEGT. With 2 bases removed from V and 1 base from J, the gap between germline ends came to 12 bases. DNA of the CDR3: TGTGCCAGCAGTGAAAGACTAGTTACTTCCTACGAGCAGTACTTC. It translates to CASSERLVTSYEQYF.

J is TRBJ1-1 and V is TRBV18; a weak D match, TRBD1 (5 bases). The CDR3 length is 16 residues. V shed 2 bases and J shed 4 bases, with 17 bases lying between them. Germline CDR1 KGHSH, CDR2 LQKENI. The CDR3 spells CASSPSISREGTEAFF. The CDR3 nucleotides are TGTGCCAGCTCACCAAGCATCAGCAGGGAGGGCACTGAAGCTTTCTTT.

This clonotype was counted a few times. The rearrangement joins TRBV20-1 to TRBJ2-7, with 8 bases matching TRBD2. Germline V gene sequence: CDR1 DFQATT, CDR2 SNEGSKA (reference sequence). The CDR3 sequence is 14 residues long. J gave up 2 bases and V 6 bases, and 9 bases lay outside the gene matches. The CDR3 region has the DNA TGCAGTGCCCCGAGCGGGAGCTTCGCCTACGAGCAGTACTTC. Its translation is CSAPSGSFAYEQYF.

V gene TRBV7-2 combines with J gene TRBJ2-1; no firm D call. V shed 6 bases and J shed 5 bases, with 11 bases lying between them. This CDR3 has 13 amino acids. Germline-derived CDR1 and CDR2 are SGHTA and FQGNSA. The chain's CDR3 is CASRLARDNEQFF. CDR3 sequence (DNA): TGTGCCAGCAGGCTGGCTCGGGACAATGAGCAGTTCTTC.

This chain joins TRBV28 and TRBJ2-7; 9 nucleotides line up with TRBD1. The CDR3 extends over 14 amino acids. The J segment lost 4 bases and the V segment lost 5 bases, leaving 6 bases of the junction unmatched. CDR1 is MDHEN, CDR2 SYDVKM, per germline. CDR3 in amino acids: CASSPEDRGYEQYF. The CDR3 DNA is TGTGCCAGCAGTCCCGAGGACAGGGGATACGAGCAGTACTTC. Based on the CDR3 plus reference TRBV28 and TRBJ2-7, the full variable domain is DVKVTQSSRYLVKRTGEKVFLECVQDMDHENMFWYRQDPGLGLRLIYFSYDVKMKEKGDIPEGYSVSREKKERFSLILESASTNQTSMYLCASSPEDRGYEQYFGPGTRLTVT.

CDR3 in DNA: TGTGCCAGCAGCTTGGCCAGGGGGACCCAGTACTTC. Protein sequence: CASSLARGTQYF. The chain recombines TRBV5-6 with TRBJ2-5; maybe TRBD1 (6 bases). Trimming stripped 0 bases from V and 7 bases from J, with 7 bases between. CDR1 SGHDT and CDR2 YYEEEE come from the germline V gene. The CDR3 totals 12 residues. Using reference TRBV5-6 and TRBJ2-5 for the parts outside the CDR3, the full variable domain is DAGVTQSPTHLIKTRGQQVTLRCSPKSGHDTVSWYQQALGQGPQFIFQYYEEEERQRGNFPDRFSGHQFPNYSSELNVNALLLGDSALYLCASSLARGTQYFGPGTRLLVL.

The V call is TRBV28, the J call TRBJ1-2; TRBD1 might be the D (6 bases). The CDR3 is 14 amino acids. Germline CDR1 reads MDHEN; CDR2 reads SYDVKM. V dropped 4 bases and J dropped 5 bases, with 14 bases sitting between them. The chain's CDR3 is CASSSQGRGYGYTF. The CDR3 nucleotides read TGTGCCAGCAGTTCTCAGGGGAGAGGATATGGCTACACCTTC.

This clonotype has just a few counts. The rearrangement uses TRBV4-1 and TRBJ1-2; D is possibly TRBD1 (6 bases). The CDR3 is 16 amino acids. The germline V gene encodes CDR1 MGHRA and CDR2 YSYEKL. The V and J ends lost 5 bases and 1 base respectively, with 17 bases between them. CDR3 loop: CASSSRRGGNNYGYTF. In nucleotides, the CDR3 is TGCGCCAGCAGCTCCCGACGAGGGGGGAATAACTATGGCTACACCTTC.

The chain combines TRBV11-1 with TRBJ2-7, with D maybe TRBD2 (6 bases). With 1 base removed from V and 3 bases from J, the gap between germline ends came to 10 bases. The length of the CDR3 is 14 residues. The germline CDR1 and CDR2 sequences are SGHAT and FQDESV (reference sequence). The CDR3 loop reads CASSLDGGLYEQYF. The CDR3 bases are TGTGCCAGCAGCTTAGACGGAGGGCTCTACGAGCAGTACTTC.

J is TRBJ2-1 and V is TRBV19, with D uncertain. In germline, CDR1 is LNHDA, CDR2 SQIVND (reference sequence). The V and J ends lost 5 bases and 6 bases respectively, with 20 bases between them. The CDR3 has 16 residues. CDR3 sequence: CASSDGRLVWGNEQFF. Here the CDR3 DNA reads TGTGCCAGTAGTGACGGTCGCTTAGTATGGGGCAATGAGCAGTTCTTC.

V gene TRBV6-2 or TRBV6-3 combines with J gene TRBJ2-3; 14 bases are a match to TRBD2. Germline V gives CDR1 MNHEY, CDR2 SVGEGT. With V trimmed by 7 bases and J by 4 bases, 13 bases remained unmatched. The CDR3 runs 18 residues. The CDR3, as DNA: TGTGCCAGCACCGAGCCGGGACTAGCGGGAGCGGGCCCAGATACGCAGTATTTT. As protein: CASTEPGLAGAGPDTQYF.

This clonotype was recorded a few times. V and J are TRBV7-6 and TRBJ1-2, with D perhaps matching TRBD1 (5 bases). V lost 5 bases, J lost 3 bases, and 16 bases lay in between. CDR1 and CDR2 from the germline V gene are SGHVS and FNYEAQ. The CDR3 length is 15 residues. The CDR3 protein is CASSKRAGHDYGYTF. The DNA of the CDR3 is TGTGCCAGCAGCAAACGAGCAGGGCATGACTATGGCTACACCTTC.

The rearrangement links TRBV6-5 to TRBJ1-2; no reliable D call. CDR3 length: 13 amino acids. Deletions cut 7 bases from V and 0 bases from J, with 9 bases between. Germline V gene lookup returns CDR1 MNHEY and CDR2 SVGAGI. The CDR3, as DNA: TGTGCCAGCATTTCCTCGGCTAACTATGGCTACACCTTC. This gives the protein CASISSANYGYTF.

This clonotype is labeled as medium-sized. This chain connects TRBV20-1 to TRBJ2-1; D possibly corresponds to TRBD2 (5 bases). In germline, CDR1 is DFQATT, CDR2 SNEGSKA (reference sequence). This CDR3 contains 16 residues. The V end lost 0 bases, the J end lost 4 bases, and 16 bases lay between the germline ends. The CDR3 DNA reads as TGCAGTGCTAGAGACCGGACCGGGGTTCGGTACAATGAGCAGTTCTTC. Translating gives CSARDRTGVRYNEQFF.

The J gene is TRBJ1-2, the V gene TRBV29-1, with 7 positions matching TRBD1. The CDR3 has 13 residues. Germline V lookup: CDR1 SQVTM, CDR2 ANQGSEA. The J segment lost 6 bases and the V segment lost 7 bases, leaving 11 bases of the junction unmatched. The CDR3 sequence is CSAPLQGGNGYTF. The CDR3 bases are TGCAGCGCCCCGCTGCAGGGGGGAAATGGCTACACCTTC.

The chain is built from TRBV28 and TRBJ1-2, with D possibly matching TRBD1 (6 bases). Germline V gives CDR1 MDHEN, CDR2 SYDVKM. Trimming shortened V by 11 bases and J by 8 bases, and 24 bases separated the two germline ends. The CDR3 spans 14 residues. The CDR3 loop reads CAGRGAGWEGGYTF. In DNA, the CDR3 is TGTGCCGGACGGGGGGCCGGGTGGGAGGGCGGCTACACCTTC.

The chain couples TRBV2 to TRBJ2-7; D might be TRBD2 (5 bases). The germline gives CDR1 SNHLY, CDR2 FYNNEI. The V end was cut by 2 bases, the J end by 3 bases, with 11 bases between. This CDR3 spans 14 amino acids. The CDR3 coding sequence is TGTGCCAGCAGTGAACTCCGGACTCACTACGAGCAGTACTTC. Its translation is CASSELRTHYEQYF.

The table lists this clonotype with a few counts. The rearrangement uses TRBV7-9 and TRBJ1-6; D uncertain. Germline values: CDR1 SEHNR, CDR2 FQNEAQ (reference sequence). V shed 4 bases and J shed 7 bases, with 20 bases lying between them. The CDR3 contains 17 residues. For the CDR3, the DNA is TGTGCCAGCAGCTCCACCCCAATTACTTATGGGAATTCACCCCTCCACTTT. It encodes CASSSTPITYGNSPLHF.

The sample holds a few counts of this clonotype. The chain combines TRBV7-9 with TRBJ1-2, with 12 bases fitting TRBD1. With 6 bases clipped from V and 4 bases from J, the junction kept 9 bases outside the gene matches. In germline, CDR1 is SEHNR, CDR2 FQNEAQ (reference sequence). CDR3 size: 16 residues. The CDR3 DNA reads TGTGCCAGCAGACGTTCCGGGACAGGGGGCGGCTATGGCTACACCTTC. Protein product: CASRRSGTGGGYGYTF.

For this clonotype: A much larger clone differs by one base, so this may be a read error. The CDR3 loop is CASSDSTSGSNEQYF. The CDR3 DNA follows: TGTGCCAGCAGTGACTCAACTAGCGGGAGCAATGAGCAGTACTTC. The V and J genes are TRBV6-4 and TRBJ2-7; 11 positions agree with TRBD2. From germline, CDR1 is MRHNA and CDR2 SNTAGT. With V trimmed by 0 bases and J by 7 bases, 5 bases remained unmatched. This CDR3 contains 15 residues.

V gene TRBV12-3 or TRBV12-4 combines with J gene TRBJ1-1; possibly TRBD1 for D (6 bases). This CDR3 spans 14 amino acids. V was cut by 2 bases and J by 3 bases, with 10 bases left in between. The CDR3 DNA reads as TGTGCCAGCAGTTTAACGGGGGCGGACACTGAAGCTTTCTTT. Residues: CASSLTGADTEAFF.